A selection of T cell receptor beta chains follows, all from one sample in a study of T cells in severe cutaneous drug reactions. TCRdb re-called the multiplex PCR reads; every CDR3 protein appears as one record, without DNA. Found here are approximately 3,800 distinct CDR3 sequences; the top ten clones hold around 82%. The sample taken for sequencing was PBMCs. These receptors all come from a human donor with Stevens-Johnson syndrome, a severe cutaneous drug reaction. The CDR3 runs from the conserved cysteine through the conserved F or W. Clone size is stated in some rows and not others, as once, few, many or a class when expanded.

abundance	v_gene	j_gene	CDR3aa
.	TRBV7-9	TRBJ1-4	CASTSLGSTNEKLFF
.	TRBV6-5	TRBJ2-7	CASSSGPYYEQYF
.	TRBV27	TRBJ1-4	CASSSTGTFNEKLFF
.	TRBV6-1	TRBJ2-1	CASSDSGSSYNEQFF
medium-sized	TRBV18	TRBJ2-7	CASSPPLQGDAPTRTYEQYF
.	TRBV25-1	TRBJ1-3	CASSDSLSSGNTIYF
.	TRBV24-1	TRBJ2-1	CATSDFRYNEQFF
.	TRBV5-4	TRBJ1-2	CASSSGAGGVYGYTF
.	TRBV7-9	TRBJ2-1	CASSAPGHNEQFF
.	TRBV4-2	TRBJ2-7	CASSQDRGAGGAYEQYF
.	TRBV20-1	TRBJ2-3	CSASLTSVVVNMQYF
.	TRBV25-1	TRBJ1-1	CASSGQMNTEAFF
.	TRBV29-1	TRBJ2-7	CSGPSPTSGSDNEQYF
.	TRBV5-5	TRBJ2-1	CASSVSGGNEQFF
medium-sized	TRBV18	TRBJ2-5	CASSPRQQETQYF
.	TRBV29-1	TRBJ1-2	CSVQGPGRGYTF
.	TRBV28	TRBJ1-1	CASSLRAGVLITEAFF
.	TRBV14	TRBJ2-7	CASSQMGLAEKQYF